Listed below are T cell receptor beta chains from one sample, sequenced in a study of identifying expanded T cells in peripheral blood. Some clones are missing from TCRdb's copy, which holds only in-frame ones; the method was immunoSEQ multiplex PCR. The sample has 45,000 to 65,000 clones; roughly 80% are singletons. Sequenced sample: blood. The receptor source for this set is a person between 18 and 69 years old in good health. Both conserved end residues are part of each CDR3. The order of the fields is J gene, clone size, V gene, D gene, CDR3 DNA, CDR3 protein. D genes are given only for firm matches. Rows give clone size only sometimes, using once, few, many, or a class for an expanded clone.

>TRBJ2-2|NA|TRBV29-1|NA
TGCAGCGTTGAAGATTGGCAGGGCGCCGGGGAGCTGTTTTTT
CSVEDWQGAGELFF
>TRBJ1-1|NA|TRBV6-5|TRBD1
TGTGCCAGCAGTAGGGCAGGGGGACTCTCTTTCTTT
CASSRAGGLSFF
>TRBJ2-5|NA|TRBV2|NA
TGTGCCAGCAGCGATCCGGGACTTAAGGTCGAGACCCAGTACTTC
CASSDPGLKVETQYF
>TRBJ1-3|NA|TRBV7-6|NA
TGTGCCAGCAGCTCCGATTCAGGCCTCTCTGGAAACACCATATATTTT
CASSSDSGLSGNTIYF
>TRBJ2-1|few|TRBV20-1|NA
TGCAGTGCTACAAGGACAGAAAAGCAGTTCTTC
CSATRTEKQFF
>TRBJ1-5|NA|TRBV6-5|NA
TGTGCCAGCAGTACCGCGGGACAAAAAAATCAGCCCCAGCATTTT
CASSTAGQKNQPQHF
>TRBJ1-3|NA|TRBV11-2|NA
TGTGCCAGCAGCTTAGATAGGTTAGATGGGGGTGGAAACACCATATATTTT
CASSLDRLDGGGNTIYF
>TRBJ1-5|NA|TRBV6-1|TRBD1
TGTGCCAGCAGCAGATCCAGGGGGTACGATCAGCCCCAGCATTTT
CASSRSRGYDQPQHF
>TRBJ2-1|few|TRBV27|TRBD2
TGTGCCAGCAGTTTGCACCCTAGCGGGAGTCAGGATGAGCAGTTCTTC
CASSLHPSGSQDEQFF
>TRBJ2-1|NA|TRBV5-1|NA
TGCGCCAGCAGAGGAGAGAACTCCTACAATGAGCAGTTCTTC
CASRGENSYNEQFF
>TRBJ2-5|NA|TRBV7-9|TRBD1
TGTGCCAGCAGCCTGGGACAGCCCCTGGCGACCCAGTACTTC
CASSLGQPLATQYF
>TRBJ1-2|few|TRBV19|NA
TGTGCCAGTAATAAGGGGACGGCCGCTAACTATGGCTACACCTTC
CASNKGTAANYGYTF
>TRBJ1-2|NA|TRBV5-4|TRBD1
TGTGCCAGCAGGTTAATGGGGACAGGCTATGGCTACACCTTC
CASRLMGTGYGYTF
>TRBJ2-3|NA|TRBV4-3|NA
TGCGCCAGCAGGAAGGGAGCGGCGACAGATACGCAGTATTTT
CASRKGAATDTQYF
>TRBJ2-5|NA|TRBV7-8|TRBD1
TGTGCCAGCAGCTTAGGGGGCAGGGGGCTGCAAGAGACCCAGTACTTC
CASSLGGRGLQETQYF
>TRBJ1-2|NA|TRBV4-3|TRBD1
TGCGCCAGCAGCCCAACTCTGACAGGGGTGGGCGGCTACACCTTC
CASSPTLTGVGGYTF
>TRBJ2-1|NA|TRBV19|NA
TGTGCCAGTAGCAAACTACGACGGTCATTAAGGGGGAGGGATGAGCAGTTCTTC
CASSKLRRSLRGRDEQFF
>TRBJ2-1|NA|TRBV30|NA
TGTGCCTGTAGGATTAGTAATGAGCAGTTCTTC
CACRISNEQFF
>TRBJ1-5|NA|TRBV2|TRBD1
TGTGCCAGCAACAGGGACAGGGGAACCCAGCCCCAGCATTTT
CASNRDRGTQPQHF
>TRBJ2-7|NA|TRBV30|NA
TGTGCCTGGAGTACCGGTCTTCCCACCTACGAGCAGTACTTC
CAWSTGLPTYEQYF
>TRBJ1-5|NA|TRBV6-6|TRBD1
TGTGCCAGCAGGAGGGACAGGGTGAACAATCAGCCCCAGCATTTT
CASRRDRVNNQPQHF
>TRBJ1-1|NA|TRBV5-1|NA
TGCGCCAGCACCGAGGGCAGGGGCACTGAAGCTTTCTTT
CASTEGRGTEAFF
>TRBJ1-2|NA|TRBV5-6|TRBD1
TGTGCCAGCAGCTTATTCGACAGGGCTAACTATGGCTACACCTTC
CASSLFDRANYGYTF
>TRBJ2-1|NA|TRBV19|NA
TGTGCCAGTAGTATAGCTCAGAGCGGTCCCAACAATGAGCAGTTCTTC
CASSIAQSGPNNEQFF
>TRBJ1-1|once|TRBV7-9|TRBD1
TGTGCCAGCAGCTCGATAGCTGTACGGGGACAGGGAAACACTGAAGCTTTCTTT
CASSSIAVRGQGNTEAFF
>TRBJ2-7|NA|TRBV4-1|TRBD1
TGCGCCAGCAGCCAAGATATGACAGGGACGATATCCTACGAGCAGTACTTC
CASSQDMTGTISYEQYF
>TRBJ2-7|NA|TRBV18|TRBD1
TGTGCCAGCTCACCAACCCCGGGACAGGCATACGAGCAGTACTTC
CASSPTPGQAYEQYF
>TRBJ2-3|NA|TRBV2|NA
TGTGCCAGCGGGGTCCTATTCGATACGCAGTATTTT
CASGVLFDTQYF
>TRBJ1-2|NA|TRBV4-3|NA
TGCGCCAGCAGCCAAGATATTCAGGTTAACTATGGCTACACCTTC
CASSQDIQVNYGYTF
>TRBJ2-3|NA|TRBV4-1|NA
TGCGCCAGCAGCCAAGAGGGACTAGATACGCAGTATTTT
CASSQEGLDTQYF
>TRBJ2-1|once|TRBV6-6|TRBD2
TGTGCCAGCAGGGGGGGGAGACCAGCGGATGAGCAGTTCTTC
CASRGGRPADEQFF
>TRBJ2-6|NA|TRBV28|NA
TGTGCCAGCAGGATCCCTGGGGCCAACGTCCTGACTTTC
CASRIPGANVLTF
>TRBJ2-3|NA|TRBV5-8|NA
TGTGCCAGCAGCCCCATGACACGCACAGATACGCAGTATTTT
CASSPMTRTDTQYF
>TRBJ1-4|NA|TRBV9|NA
TGTGCCAGCAGCCCCCTAGGGGTCAATGAAAAACTGTTTTTT
CASSPLGVNEKLFF
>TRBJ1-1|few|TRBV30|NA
TGTGCCTGGAGTGTTGTGGTGAACACTGAAGCTTTCTTT
CAWSVVVNTEAFF
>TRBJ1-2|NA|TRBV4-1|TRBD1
TGCGCCAGCAGCCAAGCCGGGACAGGGTGGGACTACACCTTC
CASSQAGTGWDYTF
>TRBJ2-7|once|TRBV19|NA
TGTGCCAGTAGTATAGTCTTGGGAATCGACGAGCAGTACTTC
CASSIVLGIDEQYF
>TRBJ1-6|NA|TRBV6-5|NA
TGTGCCAGCAGTTACTGGGGATTATCCTACTCACCCCTCCACTTT
CASSYWGLSYSPLHF
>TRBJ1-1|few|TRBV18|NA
TGTGCCAGCTCACCACAAGGGCGGAACACTGAAGCTTTCTTT
CASSPQGRNTEAFF
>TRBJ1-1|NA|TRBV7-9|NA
TGTGCCAGCAGCTTAGCCGACAGATCTACAGCTTTCTTT
CASSLADRSTAFF
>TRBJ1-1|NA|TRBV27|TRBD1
TGTGCCAGCAGAGCGGACAGGGGGCCAACTGAAGCTTTCTTT
CASRADRGPTEAFF
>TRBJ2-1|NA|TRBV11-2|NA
TGTGCCAGCAGCTTAGCTGCGGCCGGGTATGAGCAGTTCTTC
CASSLAAAGYEQFF
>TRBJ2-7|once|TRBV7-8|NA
TGTGCCAGCAGCTTTGGGGGGTCCTACGAGCAGTACTTC
CASSFGGSYEQYF
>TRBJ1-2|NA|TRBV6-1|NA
TGTGCCAGCAGTGAATATAAGTCCCACAGGATCGAGCGTGGCTACACCTTC
CASSEYKSHRIERGYTF
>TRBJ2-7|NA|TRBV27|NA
TGTGCCAGCAGTTTATCGTGGGGCACGTACGAGCAGTACTTC
CASSLSWGTYEQYF
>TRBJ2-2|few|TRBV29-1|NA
TGCAGCGCAGGACAGCGGTCGGGGGAGCTGTTTTTT
CSAGQRSGELFF
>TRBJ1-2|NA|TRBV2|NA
TGTGCCAGCACCCCGAGGGGTACCTATGGCTACACCTTC
CASTPRGTYGYTF
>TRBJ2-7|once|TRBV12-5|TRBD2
TGTGCTAGTGGTAGCGCCGGGAGGGTGGGGGAGCAGTACTTC
CASGSAGRVGEQYF
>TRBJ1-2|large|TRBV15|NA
TGTGCCACCAGCGGGGGAGATCTATATGGCTACACCTTC
CATSGGDLYGYTF
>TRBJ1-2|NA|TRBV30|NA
TGTGCCTGGAGGCAGGGGTACTATGGCTACACCTTC
CAWRQGYYGYTF
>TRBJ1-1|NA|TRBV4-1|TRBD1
TGCGCCAGCAGCCAAGATCCAGGGGGCCAAGCTTTCTTT
CASSQDPGGQAFF